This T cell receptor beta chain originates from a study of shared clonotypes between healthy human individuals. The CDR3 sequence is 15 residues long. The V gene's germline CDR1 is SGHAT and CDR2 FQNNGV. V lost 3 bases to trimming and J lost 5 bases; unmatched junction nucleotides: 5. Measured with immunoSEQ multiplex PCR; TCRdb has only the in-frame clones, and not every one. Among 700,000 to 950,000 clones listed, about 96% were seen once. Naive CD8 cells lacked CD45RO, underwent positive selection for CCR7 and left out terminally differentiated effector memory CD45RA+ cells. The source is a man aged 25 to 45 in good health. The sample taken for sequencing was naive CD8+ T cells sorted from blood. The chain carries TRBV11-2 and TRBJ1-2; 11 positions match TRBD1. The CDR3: CASSFGQGADYGYTF. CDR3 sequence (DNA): TGTGCCAGCAGCTTCGGACAGGGGGCCGATTATGGCTACACCTTC.